The subject of this entry is one T cell receptor beta chain. Its target is not known. V gave up 1 base and J gave up 3 bases, with 19 bases separating them. CDR1 MGHRA and CDR2 YSYEKL come from the germline V gene. The CDR3 loop spans 17 amino acids. The data are from a study of cytomegalovirus exposure and HLA in healthy donors. At the level of the study: The 120 or so validation repertoires and the 650 to 850 first-cohort repertoires shared a platform, a later analysis reported.

Libraries were prepared by immunoSEQ multiplex PCR; TCRdb keeps only in-frame clonotypes and omits some of them. Of tens of thousands of clones listed, around nine tenths were seen once; the top ten hold around 1.1%. Notes on the study in general: Reports indicated that the classifier achieved high specificity and sensitivity in diagnosing cytomegalovirus status. A list of 150 or so TCR beta chains associated with cytomegalovirus was given.

The specimen sequenced was PBMCs. The chain has TRBV4-1 and TRBJ2-7; possibly TRBD2 for D (6 bases). The source of this sequence is a young man in good health and CMV-seronegative. CDR3 sequence: CASSQAAGQLNYYEQYF. In nucleotides, the CDR3 is TGCGCCAGCAGCCAAGCCGCGGGGCAGCTGAATTACTACGAGCAGTACTTC.